The clone carrying this T cell receptor (beta chain) was seen more than once but under ten times. Antigen specificity is unknown. These data originate in a study of beta chain features in type 1 diabetes. The whole isolated RNA underwent reverse transcription, so sequencing captured expressed TCRB transcripts. Approximately 3.9 million reads per sample were averaged for naive, central memory and regulatory samples. The repertoire was sequenced with immunoSEQ multiplex PCR; TCRdb's copy has only in-frame clones and lacks some. This table holds about 320,000 clones, 11% to 15% found once. Markers CD45RO/CCR7/CD25/CD127/CD95/CD27 served to sort CD4+ naive, central memory, regulatory and stem cell-like memory cells. Purity exceeded 98% in all sorted populations. Findings and caveats of the study: Insertion counts at VDJ junctions were lower in type 1 diabetes patients, who also showed more deletions there.

The sample was central memory CD4+ T cells from blood. The receptor was derived from a man aged 25-45 years in good health.

The CDR3 loop is CASSLSRNPDTQYF. In DNA, the CDR3 is TGCGCCAGCAGCTTGTCCCGCAACCCGGATACGCAGTATTTT. This chain connects TRBV5-1 to TRBJ2-3; D is ambiguous. The germline V gene encodes CDR1 SGHRS and CDR2 YFSETQ. The germline V and J ends were trimmed by 1 base and 6 bases, with 12 bases remaining between them. The CDR3 runs 14 residues.